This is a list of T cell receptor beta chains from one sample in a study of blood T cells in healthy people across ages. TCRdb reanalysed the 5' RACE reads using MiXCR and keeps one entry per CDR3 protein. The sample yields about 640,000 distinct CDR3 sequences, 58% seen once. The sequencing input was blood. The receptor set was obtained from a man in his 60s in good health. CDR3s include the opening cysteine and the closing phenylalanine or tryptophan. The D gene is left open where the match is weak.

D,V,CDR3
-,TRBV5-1,CASKSSWVATYEQYF
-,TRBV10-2,CASSEQAATNEKLFF
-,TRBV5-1,CASSFNGPGTQYF
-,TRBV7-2,CASSPLRSAGEQYF
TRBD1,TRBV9,CASSRTGVPTDTQYF
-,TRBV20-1,CSARMGGPYNEQFF
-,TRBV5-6,CASSSGPGSNQPQHF
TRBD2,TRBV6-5,CASSYSGVAGSQETQYF
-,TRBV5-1,CASSPEGGPIGTQYF
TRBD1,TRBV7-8,CASSKDRGPLGTQYF
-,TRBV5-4,CASSLLSVQETQYF
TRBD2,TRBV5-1,CASSLASGVGADTQYF
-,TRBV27,CASSLFSTAGIAYF
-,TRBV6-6,CASSGTEGSVQFF
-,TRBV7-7,CASSRGTLDEQFF
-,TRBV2,CASSRDKNTGELFF
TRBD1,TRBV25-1,CASSRDRGHEKLFF
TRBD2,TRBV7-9,CASSSLSGGIQETQYF
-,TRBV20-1,CSATGAYNEQFF
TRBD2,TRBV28,CASSPSGGASRETQYF
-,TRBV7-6,CASSLQGSRETQYF
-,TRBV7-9,CASSSPWGAQFF
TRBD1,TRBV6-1,CASSEEGAEGTDTQYF
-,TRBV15,CATSRVAVAAGYGYTF
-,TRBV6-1,CASSERRGAVNEQFF
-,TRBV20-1,CSALQGNSPLHF